These T cell receptor beta chains were read from a single sample in a study of human T cells and chemical hapten exposure. TCRdb reanalysed the RACE reads using MiXCR and keeps one entry per CDR3 protein. The sample lists 180,000 or so distinct CDR3 sequences; approximately 15% were seen once. This specimen was whole blood, taken in connection with sensitization to the hapten diphenylcyclopropenone (DPC). All receptors derive from a woman in her thirties with alopecia areata. Some clones in this sample may be carry-over from other donors' samples. Both conserved end residues are part of each CDR3. A D gene is named only where the DNA matches it firmly. A row's size may be missing; if present it is once, few, many or a size class.

j_call: TRBJ1-2
v_call: TRBV25-1
clone_size: few
d_call: NA
cdr3_nt: TGTGCCAGCAGTGATCCGGGAAGGAGCTATGGCTACACCTTC
cdr3_aa: CASSDPGRSYGYTF

j_call: TRBJ1-3
v_call: TRBV6-6
clone_size: NA
d_call: NA
cdr3_nt: TGTGCCAGCAGTTACTCGACCGGGGTAGACACCATATATTTT
cdr3_aa: CASSYSTGVDTIYF

j_call: TRBJ2-6
v_call: TRBV7-7
clone_size: many
d_call: TRBD1
cdr3_nt: TGTGCCAGCAGCTTCGACAGGGGAACCTTCACTGGGGCCAACGTCCTGACTTTC
cdr3_aa: CASSFDRGTFTGANVLTF

j_call: TRBJ1-1
v_call: TRBV27
clone_size: few
d_call: NA
cdr3_nt: TGTGCCAGCAGTTTACAGCCCTCCCCTCGGACTGAAGCTTTCTTT
cdr3_aa: CASSLQPSPRTEAFF

j_call: TRBJ2-2
v_call: TRBV10-3
clone_size: NA
d_call: TRBD2
cdr3_nt: TGTGCCATCAGTAGCGGGAGGGCGAACACCGGGGAGCTGTTTTTT
cdr3_aa: CAISSGRANTGELFF

j_call: TRBJ2-5
v_call: TRBV12-3/TRBV12-4
clone_size: NA
d_call: NA
cdr3_nt: TGTGCCAGCAGTTTTACTAGGAAAGAGACCCAGTACTTC
cdr3_aa: CASSFTRKETQYF

j_call: TRBJ1-1
v_call: TRBV30
clone_size: NA
d_call: NA
cdr3_nt: TGTGCCTGGAGTGCATGGGGAAACACTGAAGCTTTCTTT
cdr3_aa: CAWSAWGNTEAFF

j_call: TRBJ2-2
v_call: TRBV30
clone_size: NA
d_call: TRBD1
cdr3_nt: TGTGCCTGGAGTTGGGCAGGGGGCGGCACCGGGGAGCTGTTTTTT
cdr3_aa: CAWSWAGGGTGELFF

j_call: TRBJ2-1
v_call: TRBV6-1
clone_size: NA
d_call: NA
cdr3_nt: TGTGCCAGCAGTGAAATCTGGGACTCCTACAATGAGCAGTTCTTC
cdr3_aa: CASSEIWDSYNEQFF

j_call: TRBJ1-1
v_call: TRBV11-2
clone_size: NA
d_call: NA
cdr3_nt: TGTGCCAGCAGCTTACTGGGTCGGCAGAGGGGAACTGAAGCTTTCTTT
cdr3_aa: CASSLLGRQRGTEAFF

j_call: TRBJ2-7
v_call: TRBV28
clone_size: NA
d_call: NA
cdr3_nt: TGTGCCAGCAACCTGAGGGGACGGCTCTACGAGCAGTACTTC
cdr3_aa: CASNLRGRLYEQYF

j_call: TRBJ2-1
v_call: TRBV7-9
clone_size: NA
d_call: TRBD1
cdr3_nt: TGTGCCACCCGACAGGGGGCCCGGCGCGAGCAGTTCTTC
cdr3_aa: CATRQGARREQFF

j_call: TRBJ2-3
v_call: TRBV20-1
clone_size: NA
d_call: NA
cdr3_nt: TGCAGTGCTGAAATGGATACGCAGTATTTT
cdr3_aa: CSAEMDTQYF

j_call: TRBJ1-1
v_call: TRBV28
clone_size: NA
d_call: NA
cdr3_nt: TGTGCCGGCGGGGACACTGAAGCTTTCTTT
cdr3_aa: CAGGDTEAFF

j_call: TRBJ2-1
v_call: TRBV5-1
clone_size: few
d_call: NA
cdr3_nt: TGCGCCAGCAGCCACAACGGGGCGGGCTACAATGAGCAGTTCTTC
cdr3_aa: CASSHNGAGYNEQFF

j_call: TRBJ1-4
v_call: TRBV2
clone_size: NA
d_call: TRBD1
cdr3_nt: TGTGCCAGCGCGAGGACAGGAGTAAATGAAAAACTGTTTTTT
cdr3_aa: CASARTGVNEKLFF

j_call: TRBJ1-4
v_call: TRBV5-1
clone_size: NA
d_call: NA
cdr3_nt: TGCGCCAGCAGCTCTCAGCCCGGACTCCCCGGAGGTGAAAAACTGTTTTTT
cdr3_aa: CASSSQPGLPGGEKLFF

j_call: TRBJ1-1
v_call: TRBV29-1
clone_size: many
d_call: TRBD1
cdr3_nt: TGCAGCTTCATGACAGGGATGAACACTGAAGCTTTCTTT
cdr3_aa: CSFMTGMNTEAFF

j_call: TRBJ1-3
v_call: TRBV3-1
clone_size: many
d_call: NA
cdr3_nt: TGTGCCAGCAGCAATGAGTGGACCGGACCTGGAAACACCATATATTTT
cdr3_aa: CASSNEWTGPGNTIYF

j_call: TRBJ1-1
v_call: TRBV7-8
clone_size: many
d_call: TRBD1
cdr3_nt: TGTGCCAGCAGTTATACCACGACAGGGGTGTACACTGAAGCTTTCTTT
cdr3_aa: CASSYTTTGVYTEAFF

j_call: TRBJ1-6
v_call: TRBV28
clone_size: many
d_call: NA
cdr3_nt: TGTGCCAGCCGATCGAGTGACGGCCTCCACTTT
cdr3_aa: CASRSSDGLHF

j_call: TRBJ2-7
v_call: TRBV20-1
clone_size: few
d_call: NA
cdr3_nt: TGCAGTGCCCCTGAGTCGGGCTACGAGCAGTACTTC
cdr3_aa: CSAPESGYEQYF

j_call: TRBJ1-1
v_call: TRBV5-1
clone_size: many
d_call: TRBD1
cdr3_nt: TGCGCCAGCAGCTTGGACAGGGGAATACCTGAAGCTTTCTTT
cdr3_aa: CASSLDRGIPEAFF

j_call: TRBJ1-5
v_call: TRBV18
clone_size: NA
d_call: NA
cdr3_nt: TGTGCCAGCGGGGAGCACAATCAGCCCCAGCATTTT
cdr3_aa: CASGEHNQPQHF

j_call: TRBJ1-4
v_call: TRBV5-1
clone_size: many
d_call: NA
cdr3_nt: TGCGCCAGCAGCGAGGGACGTGAAAAACTGTTTTTT
cdr3_aa: CASSEGREKLFF

j_call: TRBJ2-1
v_call: TRBV29-1
clone_size: NA
d_call: NA
cdr3_nt: TGCAGCGTTGCAGGGTTGAATGAGCAGTTCTTC
cdr3_aa: CSVAGLNEQFF

j_call: TRBJ2-1
v_call: TRBV2
clone_size: few
d_call: NA
cdr3_nt: TGTGCCAGCAAGCAAGACTATGGCAATGAGCAGTTCTTC
cdr3_aa: CASKQDYGNEQFF

j_call: TRBJ1-2
v_call: TRBV19
clone_size: few
d_call: NA
cdr3_nt: TGTGCCAGTAGGCAGGGCCCGAGGGGCTACACCTTC
cdr3_aa: CASRQGPRGYTF

j_call: TRBJ2-2
v_call: TRBV5-1
clone_size: NA
d_call: NA
cdr3_nt: TGCGCCAGCAGCTGGGGCCCAGGGGAGACCGGGGAGCTGTTTTTT
cdr3_aa: CASSWGPGETGELFF

j_call: TRBJ1-2
v_call: TRBV5-5
clone_size: NA
d_call: NA
cdr3_nt: TGTGCCAGCAGCAATACAGTTGCCAACTATGGCTACACCTTC
cdr3_aa: CASSNTVANYGYTF

j_call: TRBJ2-7
v_call: TRBV28
clone_size: NA
d_call: TRBD2
cdr3_nt: TGTGCCAGCAGTGCGGAGGGACTAGCAACCTACGAGCAGTACTTC
cdr3_aa: CASSAEGLATYEQYF

j_call: TRBJ2-3
v_call: TRBV4-3
clone_size: few
d_call: NA
cdr3_nt: TGCGCCAGCAGCCAAGAACCGGGCACAGATACGCAGTATTTT
cdr3_aa: CASSQEPGTDTQYF